This section outlines one TCR beta chain sequence together with its context. CDR3 size: 15 residues. Germline-derived CDR1 and CDR2 are DFQATT and SNEGSKA (reference sequence). The V and J ends lost 1 base and 5 bases, in that order; junction bases with no gene match: 8. Researchers took RNA transcripts and amplified the TCR beta CDR3 regions from them. Initially, a first-round RT-PCR of the TCR CDR3 employed the HTBI primer set. TCRdb independently ran MiXCR on the multiplex PCR reads; one entry per CDR3 protein. This table has approximately 610,000 distinct CDR3 sequences, under 15% appearing once. The source of the sample is a study of T cells in Graves' hyperthyroidism and ophthalmopathy.

The receptor was derived from a woman aged 40 to 50 with Graves' ophthalmopathy. Sequencing was done on a sample of blood. The chain links TRBV20-1 to TRBJ2-5; 9 bases align to TRBD1. CDR3 protein: CSARGGTGPPETQYF. In DNA form, the CDR3 reads TGCAGTGCTAGAGGGGGGACAGGGCCTCCCGAGACCCAGTACTTC.